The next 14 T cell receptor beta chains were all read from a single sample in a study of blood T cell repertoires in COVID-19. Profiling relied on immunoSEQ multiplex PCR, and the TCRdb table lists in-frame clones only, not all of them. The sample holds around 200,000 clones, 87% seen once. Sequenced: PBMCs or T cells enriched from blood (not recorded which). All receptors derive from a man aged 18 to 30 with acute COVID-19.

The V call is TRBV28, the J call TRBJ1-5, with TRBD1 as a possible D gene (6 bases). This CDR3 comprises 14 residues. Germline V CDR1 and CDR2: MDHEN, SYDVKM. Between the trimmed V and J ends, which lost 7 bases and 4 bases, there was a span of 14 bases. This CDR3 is CASTPAGENQPQHF. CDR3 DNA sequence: TGTGCCAGCACCCCTGCAGGGGAAAATCAGCCCCAGCATTTT.

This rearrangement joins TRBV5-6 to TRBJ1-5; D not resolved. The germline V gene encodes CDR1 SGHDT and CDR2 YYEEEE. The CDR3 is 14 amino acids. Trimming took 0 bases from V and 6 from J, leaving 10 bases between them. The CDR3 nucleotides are TGTGCCAGCAGCTTGGGCAGTTGGAGTCAGCCCCAGCATTTT. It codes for CASSLGSWSQPQHF.

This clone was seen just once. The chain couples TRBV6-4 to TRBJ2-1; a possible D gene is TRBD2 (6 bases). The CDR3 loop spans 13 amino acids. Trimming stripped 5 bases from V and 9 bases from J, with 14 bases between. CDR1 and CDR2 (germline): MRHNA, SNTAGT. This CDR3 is CASSSKRETEQFF. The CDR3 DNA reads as TGTGCCAGCAGTTCTAAACGGGAGACTGAGCAGTTCTTC.

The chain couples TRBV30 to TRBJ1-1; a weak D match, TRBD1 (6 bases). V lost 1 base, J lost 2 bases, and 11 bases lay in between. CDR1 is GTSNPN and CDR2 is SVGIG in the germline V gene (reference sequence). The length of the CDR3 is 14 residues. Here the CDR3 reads CAWSDDRRNTEAFF. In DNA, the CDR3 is TGTGCCTGGAGTGATGACAGGCGAAACACTGAAGCTTTCTTT.

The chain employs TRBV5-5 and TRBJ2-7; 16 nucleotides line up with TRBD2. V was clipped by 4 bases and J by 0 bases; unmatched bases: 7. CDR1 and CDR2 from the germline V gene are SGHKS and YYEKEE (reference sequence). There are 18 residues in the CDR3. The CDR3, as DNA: TGTGCCAGCAGCAAGGGACTAGCGGGAGGGGAGAGCTCCTACGAGCAGTACTTC. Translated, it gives CASSKGLAGGESSYEQYF.

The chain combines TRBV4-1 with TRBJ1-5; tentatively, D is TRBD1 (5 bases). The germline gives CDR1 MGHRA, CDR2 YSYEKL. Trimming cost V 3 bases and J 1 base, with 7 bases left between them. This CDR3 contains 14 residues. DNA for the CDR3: TGCGCCAGCAGCCAGGGGCAGAGCAATCAGCCCCAGCATTTT. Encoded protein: CASSQGQSNQPQHF.

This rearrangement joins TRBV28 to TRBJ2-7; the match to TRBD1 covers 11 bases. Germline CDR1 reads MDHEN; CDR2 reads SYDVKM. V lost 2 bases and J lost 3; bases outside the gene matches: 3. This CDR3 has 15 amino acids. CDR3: CASSLGTGGVYEQYF. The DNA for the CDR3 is TGTGCCAGCAGTTTAGGGACAGGGGGAGTCTACGAGCAGTACTTC.

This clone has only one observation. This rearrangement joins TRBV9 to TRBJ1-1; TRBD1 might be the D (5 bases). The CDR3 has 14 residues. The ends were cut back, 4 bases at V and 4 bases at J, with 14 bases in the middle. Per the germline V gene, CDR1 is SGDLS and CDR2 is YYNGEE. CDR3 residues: CASSLGGSGTEAFF. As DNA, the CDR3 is TGTGCCAGCAGCCTCGGGGGGTCCGGCACTGAAGCTTTCTTT.

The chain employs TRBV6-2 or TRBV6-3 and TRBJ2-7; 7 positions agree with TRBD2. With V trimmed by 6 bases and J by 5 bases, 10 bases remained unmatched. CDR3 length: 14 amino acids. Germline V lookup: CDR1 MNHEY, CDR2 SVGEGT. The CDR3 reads CASSLRGEIHEQYF. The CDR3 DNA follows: TGTGCCAGCAGCCTTCGGGGGGAGATCCACGAGCAGTACTTC.

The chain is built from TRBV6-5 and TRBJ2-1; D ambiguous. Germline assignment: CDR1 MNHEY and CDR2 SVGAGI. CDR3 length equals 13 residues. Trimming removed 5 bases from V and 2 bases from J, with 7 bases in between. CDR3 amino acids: CASSKSTYNEQFF. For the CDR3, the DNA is TGTGCCAGCAGTAAGAGTACCTACAATGAGCAGTTCTTC.

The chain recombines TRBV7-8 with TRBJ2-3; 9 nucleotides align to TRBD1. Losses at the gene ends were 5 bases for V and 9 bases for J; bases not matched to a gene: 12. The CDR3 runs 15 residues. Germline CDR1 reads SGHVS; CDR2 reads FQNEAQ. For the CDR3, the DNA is TGTGCCAGCAGCGCTACAGGGGGCGTGGGCCCAACGCAGTATTTT. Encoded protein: CASSATGGVGPTQYF.

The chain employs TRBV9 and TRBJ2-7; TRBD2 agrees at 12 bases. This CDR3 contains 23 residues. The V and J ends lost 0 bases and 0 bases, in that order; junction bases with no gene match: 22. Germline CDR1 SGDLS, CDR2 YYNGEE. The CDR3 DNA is TGTGCCAGCAGCGTAGGGCTTGGAGGAAGACCTAGCGGGAGGGGTCTACGCTCCTACGAGCAGTACTTC. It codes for CASSVGLGGRPSGRGLRSYEQYF.

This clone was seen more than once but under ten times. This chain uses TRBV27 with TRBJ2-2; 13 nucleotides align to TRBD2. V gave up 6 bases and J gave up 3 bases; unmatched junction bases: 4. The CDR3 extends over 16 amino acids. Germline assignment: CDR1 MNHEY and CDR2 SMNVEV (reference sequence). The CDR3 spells CASRTSGRADTGELFF. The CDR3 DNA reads TGTGCCAGCAGAACTAGCGGGAGGGCGGACACCGGGGAGCTGTTTTTT.

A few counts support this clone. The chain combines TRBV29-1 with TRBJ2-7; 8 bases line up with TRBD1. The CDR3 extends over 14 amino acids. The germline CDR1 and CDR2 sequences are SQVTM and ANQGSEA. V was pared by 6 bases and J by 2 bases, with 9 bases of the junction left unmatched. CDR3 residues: CSVSPGGGPYEQYF. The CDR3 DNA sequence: TGCAGCGTATCCCCAGGGGGCGGTCCCTACGAGCAGTACTTC.